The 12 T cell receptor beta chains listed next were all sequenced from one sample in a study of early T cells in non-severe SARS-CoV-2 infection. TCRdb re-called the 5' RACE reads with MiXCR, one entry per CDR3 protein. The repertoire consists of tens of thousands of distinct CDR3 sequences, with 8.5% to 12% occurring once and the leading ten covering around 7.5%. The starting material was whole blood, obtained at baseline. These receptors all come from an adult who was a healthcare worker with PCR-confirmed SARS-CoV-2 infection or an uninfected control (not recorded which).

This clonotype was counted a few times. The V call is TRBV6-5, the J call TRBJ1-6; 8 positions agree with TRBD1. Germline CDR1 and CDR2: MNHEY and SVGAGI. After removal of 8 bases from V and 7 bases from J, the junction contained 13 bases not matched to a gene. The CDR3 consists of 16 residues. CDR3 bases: TGTGCCAGCCGCCGACTTGCAGGGGGCGAGAATTCACCCCTCCACTTT. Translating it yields CASRRLAGGENSPLHF.

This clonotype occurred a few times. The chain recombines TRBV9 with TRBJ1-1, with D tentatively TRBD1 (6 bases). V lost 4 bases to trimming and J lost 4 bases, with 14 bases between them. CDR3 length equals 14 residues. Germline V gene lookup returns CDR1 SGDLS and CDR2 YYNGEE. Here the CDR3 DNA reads TGTGCCAGCAGCCCGCGACAGGAGCGCACTGAAGCTTTCTTT. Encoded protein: CASSPRQERTEAFF.

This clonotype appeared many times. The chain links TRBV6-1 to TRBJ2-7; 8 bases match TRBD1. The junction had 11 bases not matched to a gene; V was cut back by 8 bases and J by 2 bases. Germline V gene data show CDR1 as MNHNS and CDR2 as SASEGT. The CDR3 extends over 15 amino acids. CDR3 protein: CASESVPDRAYEQYF. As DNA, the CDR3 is TGTGCCAGCGAGTCCGTGCCGGACAGGGCCTACGAGCAGTACTTC.

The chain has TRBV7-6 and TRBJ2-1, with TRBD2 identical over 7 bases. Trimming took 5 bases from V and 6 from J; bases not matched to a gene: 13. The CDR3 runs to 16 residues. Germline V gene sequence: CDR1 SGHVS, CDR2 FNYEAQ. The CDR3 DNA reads TGTGCCAGCAGCCAGGAAGCGGGAAATCGGGTCAATGAGCAGTTCTTC. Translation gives CASSQEAGNRVNEQFF.

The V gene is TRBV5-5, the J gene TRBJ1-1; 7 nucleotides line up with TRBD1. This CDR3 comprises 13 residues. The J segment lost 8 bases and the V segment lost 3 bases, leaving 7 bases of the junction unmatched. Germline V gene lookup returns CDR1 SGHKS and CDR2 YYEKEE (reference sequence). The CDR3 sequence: CASSYQGDREAFF. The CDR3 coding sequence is TGTGCCAGCAGCTATCAGGGGGACCGGGAAGCTTTCTTT.

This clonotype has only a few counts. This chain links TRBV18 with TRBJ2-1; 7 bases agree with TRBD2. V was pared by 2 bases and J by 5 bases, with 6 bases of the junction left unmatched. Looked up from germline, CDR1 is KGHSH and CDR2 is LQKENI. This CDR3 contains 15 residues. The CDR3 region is CASSPSHRGDNEQFF. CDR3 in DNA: TGTGCCAGCTCACCAAGTCACCGGGGGGACAATGAGCAGTTCTTC.

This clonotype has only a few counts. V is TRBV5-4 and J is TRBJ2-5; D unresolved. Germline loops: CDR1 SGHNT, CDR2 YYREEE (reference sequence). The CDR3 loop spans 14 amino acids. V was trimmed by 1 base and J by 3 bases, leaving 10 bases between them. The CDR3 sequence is CASSLNVAEETQYF. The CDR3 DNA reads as TGTGCCAGCAGCTTGAATGTAGCAGAAGAGACCCAGTACTTC.

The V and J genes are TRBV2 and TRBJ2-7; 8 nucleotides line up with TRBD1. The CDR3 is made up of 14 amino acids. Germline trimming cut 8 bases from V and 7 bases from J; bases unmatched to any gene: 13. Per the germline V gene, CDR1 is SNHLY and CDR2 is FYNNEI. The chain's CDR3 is CASSADRALGEQYF. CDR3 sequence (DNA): TGTGCCAGCTCCGCGGACAGGGCCCTAGGGGAGCAGTACTTC.

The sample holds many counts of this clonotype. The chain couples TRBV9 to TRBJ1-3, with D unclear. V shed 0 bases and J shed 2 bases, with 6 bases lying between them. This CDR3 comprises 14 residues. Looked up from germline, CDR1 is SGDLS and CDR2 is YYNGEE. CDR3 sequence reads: CASSVDPTGNTIYF. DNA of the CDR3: TGTGCCAGCAGCGTAGACCCTACTGGAAACACCATATATTTT. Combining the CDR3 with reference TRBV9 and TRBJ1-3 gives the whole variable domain DSGVTQTPKHLITATGQRVTLRCSPRSGDLSVYWYQQSLDQGLQFLIQYYNGEERAKGNILERFSAQQFPDLHSELNLSSLELGDSALYFCASSVDPTGNTIYFGEGSWLTVV.

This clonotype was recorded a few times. CDR3 bases: TGTGCCAGCCGGGTAGGCACAGAAACGGAGACCCAGTACTTC. This sequence encodes CASRVGTETETQYF. The chain combines TRBV2 with TRBJ2-5, with no clear D. The germline CDR1 and CDR2 sequences are SNHLY and FYNNEI. This CDR3 is 14 amino acids long. V gave up 8 bases and J gave up 5 bases, with 18 bases separating them.

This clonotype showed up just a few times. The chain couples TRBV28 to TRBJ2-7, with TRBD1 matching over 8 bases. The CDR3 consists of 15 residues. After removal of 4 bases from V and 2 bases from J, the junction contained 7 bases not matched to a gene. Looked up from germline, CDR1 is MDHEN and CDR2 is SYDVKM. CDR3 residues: CASSSPGQATYEQYF. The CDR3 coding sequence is TGTGCCAGCAGTTCGCCGGGACAGGCAACCTACGAGCAGTACTTC.

The chain's CDR3 is CASSLDRGVLNEQYF. The CDR3, as DNA: TGTGCCAGCAGCCTGGACAGGGGGGTCCTCAACGAGCAGTACTTC. The chain is built from TRBV7-9 and TRBJ2-7; 10 bases agree with TRBD1. CDR1 and CDR2 (germline): SEHNR, FQNEAQ (reference sequence). V lost 5 bases to trimming and J lost 5 bases; unmatched junction nucleotides: 9. The CDR3 sequence is 15 residues long. Drawing the rest from reference TRBV7-9 and TRBJ2-7, the complete variable domain is DTGVSQNPRHKITKRGQNVTFRCDPISEHNRLYWYRQTLGQGPEFLTYFQNEAQLEKSRLLSDRFSAERPKGSFSTLEIQRTEQGDSAMYLCASSLDRGVLNEQYFGPGTRLTVT.